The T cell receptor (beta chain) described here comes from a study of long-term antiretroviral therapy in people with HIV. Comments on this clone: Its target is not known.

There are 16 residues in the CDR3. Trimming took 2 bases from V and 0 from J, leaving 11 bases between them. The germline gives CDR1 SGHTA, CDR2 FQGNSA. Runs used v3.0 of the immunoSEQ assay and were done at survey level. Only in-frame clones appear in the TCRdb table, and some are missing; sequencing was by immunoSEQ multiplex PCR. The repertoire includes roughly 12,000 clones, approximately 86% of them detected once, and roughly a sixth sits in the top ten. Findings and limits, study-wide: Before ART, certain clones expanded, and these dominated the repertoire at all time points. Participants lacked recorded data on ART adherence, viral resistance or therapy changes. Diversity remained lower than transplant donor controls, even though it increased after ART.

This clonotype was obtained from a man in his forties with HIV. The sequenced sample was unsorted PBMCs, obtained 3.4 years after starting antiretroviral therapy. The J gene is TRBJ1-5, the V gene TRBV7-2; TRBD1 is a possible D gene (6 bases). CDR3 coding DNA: TGTGCCAGCAGCTTATTACGGACAGATAGCAATCAGCCCCAGCATTTT. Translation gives CASSLLRTDSNQPQHF.